Here is one T cell receptor (beta chain) with its context. CDR3 length: 12 residues. V was clipped by 4 bases and J by 5 bases, with 10 bases between them. Germline V CDR1 and CDR2: SGHDT, YYEEEE. Source study methods: By means of reference gene primer amplification, nucleated cell counts were estimated. Method: immunoSEQ multiplex PCR; TCRdb's copy keeps in-frame clones and lacks some. That table furnishes V, J and clone size, whereas the DNA furnished D and trimming. The data contain roughly 57,000 clones, approximately 90% of them singletons. The data originate from a study of blood T cell repertoires in COVID-19. Study details: The cDNA or gDNA used as material had been derived from T cells, B-cell-depleted T cells, or PBMCs.

The chain links TRBV5-6 to TRBJ2-7; D unresolved. Specimen: peripheral blood. This TCR came from a human donor in a cohort sampled during active COVID-19. CDR3 DNA sequence: TGTGCCAGCAGCCGCACAAGTGACGAGCAGTACTTC. Translating it yields CASSRTSDEQYF.